This T cell receptor (beta chain) was identified in a study of T cells after yellow fever vaccination. The CDR3 extends over 16 amino acids. Trimming cost V 5 bases and J 5 bases; bases outside gene matches: 6. Ten or more counts support this clonotype. TCRdb reanalysed the 5' RACE reads using MiXCR and keeps one entry per CDR3 protein. The profile shows just over 300,000 distinct CDR3 sequences, around 3.6% of them singletons. The chain is built from TRBV12-3 or TRBV12-4 and TRBJ2-3; the match to TRBD2 covers 14 bases. The TCR comes from a man younger than 35 who received the YFV17D yellow fever vaccine. This specimen was PBMCs, taken on the day of the yellow fever booster vaccination. The CDR3 protein is CASSLTSGGAGDTQYF. The DNA for the CDR3 is TGTGCCAGCAGTCTGACTAGCGGGGGGGCGGGAGATACGCAGTATTTT.